This paragraph covers one T cell receptor beta chain sequence. Its antigen is not known. This sample is drawn from a study of shared clonotypes between healthy human individuals. Whole-study results and caveats: Non-shared clonotypes were found to have lower generation probabilities than the clonotypes that were shared by all four of the sorted-subset donors. Naive CD4 clonotype sharing across a handful of donors was about 5.3%.

Repertoires were generated with immunoSEQ multiplex PCR, while TCRdb's copy carries only in-frame clones and drops some. This sample has some 1,600,000 clones, with 98% found just once. Per the germline V gene, CDR1 is LNHDA and CDR2 is SQIVND (reference sequence). Trimming cost V 3 bases and J 2 bases, with 11 bases left between them. CDR3 length: 15 residues. Everyone who donated was a Caucasian adult who lived in Nashville, Tennessee. This chain links TRBV19 with TRBJ1-5; weak D call: TRBD1 (5 bases). The sequence was obtained from a man aged 25 to 40 in good health. The sample was naive CD4+ T cells sorted from blood. Subset: CD45RA+ positively selected. CDR3 amino acids: CASSIWGVGNQPQHF. CDR3 in DNA: TGTGCCAGTAGTATTTGGGGGGTGGGCAATCAGCCCCAGCATTTT.